This T cell receptor (beta chain) was recorded in a study of OX40 agonist ivuxolimab in advanced cancers. Study-level points and caveats: More expanded clones were seen, on average, in CD8+ T cells than in CD4+.

About this clone itself: Its antigen is as yet unknown.

Assay used: immunoSEQ multiplex PCR; TCRdb lists only in-frame clones, some missing. The sample records under 85,000 clones, around 90% being singletons. The starting material was CD4+ or CD8+ T cells sorted from blood, obtained in a trial of the OX40 agonist ivuxolimab. This sequence originates from an adult with an advanced solid tumor such as melanoma, head and neck, liver or kidney cancer.

CDR3 nucleotides: TGTGCCAGCAGCGAGCGAGGGGGGGGTTCACCCCTCCACTTT. This codes for CASSERGGGSPLHF. V is TRBV7-8 and J is TRBJ1-6; D perhaps matches TRBD1 (6 bases). The ends were cut back, 5 bases at V and 9 bases at J, with 14 bases in the middle. CDR1 and CDR2 (germline): SGHVS, FQNEAQ. The CDR3 has 14 residues.